Following are 8 T cell receptor beta chains from one sample sequenced in a study of T-cell memory formation after mild COVID-19. TCRdb reprocessed the 5' RACE reads with MiXCR, giving one entry per CDR3 protein. The table lists about 560,000 distinct CDR3 sequences, 15% to 20% of them singletons, with about 8.1% in the top ten. Sequencing was done on a sample of PBMCs or a T cell subset sorted from them (not recorded which). These receptors all stem from an adult woman who had mild COVID-19 (a few samples of this study predate the infection). Cell type and time point are not known.

This clonotype was seen only a few times. The chain employs TRBV6-5 and TRBJ1-4, with D possibly being TRBD1 (6 bases). V was cut by 7 bases and J by 3 bases, with 12 bases left in between. Per germline, CDR1 MNHEY and CDR2 SVGAGI. This CDR3 has 14 residues. The CDR3 DNA reads as TGTGCCAGCAAGCGGACAGCCCCTAATGAAAAACTGTTTTTT. Its protein product is CASKRTAPNEKLFF.

This clonotype has just a few counts. This chain links TRBV7-6 with TRBJ2-1; 11 bases are shared with TRBD2. There are 16 residues in the CDR3. Germline V gene sequence: CDR1 SGHVS, CDR2 FNYEAQ. Trimming cost V 4 bases and J 7 bases; bases outside gene matches: 9. This CDR3 reads CASSSKLAGVYNEQFF. CDR3 bases: TGTGCCAGCAGCTCCAAACTAGCGGGGGTCTATAATGAGCAGTTCTTC.

The V call is TRBV7-3, the J call TRBJ2-5; the match to TRBD2 covers 11 bases. The length of the CDR3 is 18 residues. Germline V CDR1 and CDR2: SGHTA, FQGTGA. Unmatched junction bases numbered 11, after V lost 3 bases and J lost 2 bases. The CDR3 spells CASSLDLGLAALQETQYF. The CDR3 nucleotides are TGTGCCAGCAGCTTGGACTTGGGACTAGCGGCCCTACAAGAGACCCAGTACTTC.

The chain has TRBV20-1 and TRBJ2-1, with 9 bases identical to TRBD2. Germline V lookup: CDR1 DFQATT, CDR2 SNEGSKA (reference sequence). Trimming cost V 2 bases and J 4 bases; bases outside gene matches: 6. The CDR3 covers 15 residues. The CDR3 bases are TGCAGTGCTAGATTGCCTAGCGGGACGTACAATGAGCAGTTCTTC. Protein sequence: CSARLPSGTYNEQFF.

This clonotype was detected only a few times. The chain joins TRBV14 to TRBJ2-2; 8 bases agree with TRBD2. The V and J ends lost 1 base and 0 bases, in that order; junction bases with no gene match: 7. The germline gives CDR1 SGHDN, CDR2 FVKESK. The CDR3 consists of 18 residues. The CDR3 loop reads CASSQAPGGRTNTGELFF. As DNA, the CDR3 is TGTGCCAGCAGCCAAGCCCCTGGCGGGAGGACGAACACCGGGGAGCTGTTTTTT.

The chain has TRBV6-2 or TRBV6-3 and TRBJ2-7; TRBD1 might be the D (5 bases). The CDR3 sequence is 14 residues long. V gave up 4 bases and J gave up 1 base, with 11 bases separating them. CDR1 MNHEY and CDR2 SVGEGT come from the germline V gene. The CDR3 nucleotides are TGTGCCAGCAGTTGGGGTCGGACATCCTACGAGCAGTACTTC. Its translation is CASSWGRTSYEQYF.

This chain joins TRBV12-3 or TRBV12-4 and TRBJ2-1, with D perhaps TRBD2 (5 bases). The CDR3 extends over 13 amino acids. V lost 7 bases, J lost 9 bases, and 16 bases lay in between. CDR3 loop: CASNPGDRGEQFF. CDR3 in DNA: TGTGCCAGCAACCCCGGGGATCGGGGTGAGCAGTTCTTC.

This clonotype was seen a handful of times. The chain has TRBV4-2 and TRBJ2-7, with TRBD2 matching 7 bases. Germline V gene lookup returns CDR1 LGHNA and CDR2 YNFKEQ. The CDR3 sequence is 17 residues long. V trimming: 1 base; J trimming: 0 bases; junction bases outside the gene matches: 9. CDR3 coding DNA: TGTGCCAGCAGCCAAGGACTCTCCGCGGGAGACTCCTACGAGCAGTACTTC. Amino acid sequence: CASSQGLSAGDSYEQYF.